The 14 T cell receptor beta chains given below trace back to one sample, sequenced in a study of T-cell memory formation after mild COVID-19. TCRdb itself ran the 5' RACE reads through MiXCR, one entry per CDR3 protein. This repertoire shows about 140,000 distinct CDR3 sequences, roughly 13% found once; its top ten account for 28%. The sequencing input was PBMCs or a T cell subset sorted from them (not recorded which). The receptors stem from an adult woman who had mild COVID-19 (a few samples of this study predate the infection). Cell type and time point are not known.

This clonotype showed up just a few times. The chain joins TRBV4-1 to TRBJ1-2; TRBD1 is a possible D gene (5 bases). The CDR3 loop spans 15 amino acids. Looked up from germline, CDR1 is MGHRA and CDR2 is YSYEKL. V was clipped by 2 bases and J by 5 bases, with 15 bases between them. CDR3 residues: CASSQWKEGVYGYTF. The CDR3 region has the DNA TGCGCCAGCAGCCAATGGAAGGAAGGGGTTTATGGCTACACCTTC.

J is TRBJ2-7 and V is TRBV5-1; D unclear. The CDR3 sequence is 12 residues long. Looked up from germline, CDR1 is SGHRS and CDR2 is YFSETQ. Deletions cut 3 bases from V and 3 bases from J, with 7 bases between. CDR3 nucleotide sequence: TGCGCCAGCAGCTCTGGTGACTACGAGCAGTACTTC. This encodes CASSSGDYEQYF.

This clonotype was counted a few times. The rearrangement links TRBV30 to TRBJ2-7; 8 bases agree with TRBD1. This CDR3 spans 14 amino acids. Germline CDR1 GTSNPN, CDR2 SVGIG (reference sequence). With 5 bases clipped from V and 1 base from J, the junction kept 7 bases outside the gene matches. CDR3 coding DNA: TGTGCCTGGGCGACAGGGGTCGGTTCCTACGAGCAGTACTTC. It encodes CAWATGVGSYEQYF.

A note on this clonotype: The junction differs from germline at one of its ends, possibly a read error. V gene TRBV18 combines with J gene TRBJ2-7, with no clear D. CDR1 KGHSH and CDR2 LQKENI come from the germline V gene. The CDR3 totals 13 residues. The CDR3 reads CASSPSGSSYEQF. For the CDR3, the DNA is TGTGCCAGCTCACCGTCTGGTTCCTCCTACGAGCAGTTC.

The rearrangement joins TRBV13 to TRBJ2-5; possible D gene TRBD2, 6 bases. V dropped 5 bases and J dropped 4 bases, with 14 bases sitting between them. Germline V gene sequence: CDR1 PRHDT, CDR2 FYEKMQ (reference sequence). The CDR3 consists of 14 residues. CDR3 DNA: TGTGCCAGCAGCAGCCGCGGGGCCGGAGAGACCCAGTACTTC. It specifies CASSSRGAGETQYF.

This clonotype was seen ten or more times. The chain joins TRBV5-1 to TRBJ2-7, with 7 bases aligning to TRBD1. From germline, CDR1 is SGHRS and CDR2 YFSETQ. The CDR3 extends over 15 amino acids. V lost 4 bases to trimming and J lost 5 bases; unmatched junction nucleotides: 12. Here the CDR3 DNA reads TGCGCCAGCAGCCAACAACAGGGGCTATTCCACGAGCAGTACTTC. Its protein product is CASSQQQGLFHEQYF. The full variable domain, with the rest looked up from reference TRBV5-1 and TRBJ2-7, is KAGVTQTPRYLIKTRGQQVTLSCSPISGHRSVSWYQQTPGQGLQFLFEYFSETQRNKGNFPGRFSGRQFSNSRSEMNVSTLELGDSALYLCASSQQQGLFHEQYFGPGTRLTVT.

This chain connects TRBV6-6 to TRBJ2-7; D perhaps matches TRBD2 (6 bases). The CDR3 spans 12 residues. CDR1 MNHNY and CDR2 SVGAGI come from the germline V gene (reference sequence). V was trimmed by 0 bases and J by 6 bases, leaving 6 bases between them. CDR3 protein: CASSYSGGEQYF. The CDR3 region has the DNA TGTGCCAGCAGTTACTCGGGGGGCGAGCAGTACTTC.

The rearrangement links TRBV5-4 to TRBJ2-1; D not certain. The CDR3 length is 15 residues. Germline CDR1 is SGHNT and CDR2 is YYREEE (reference sequence). V was cut by 0 bases and J by 1 base, with 8 bases left in between. The CDR3 loop is CASSLEKSSYNEQFF. The CDR3 nucleotides are TGTGCCAGCAGCTTGGAGAAATCTTCCTACAATGAGCAGTTCTTC.

The chain carries TRBV24-1 and TRBJ2-1; D remains unclear. CDR1 and CDR2 (germline): KGHDR, SFDVKD. The germline V and J ends were trimmed by 0 bases and 0 bases, with 8 bases remaining between them. The CDR3 sequence is 16 residues long. The CDR3: CATSDLDGPSYNEQFF. The CDR3 coding sequence is TGTGCCACCAGTGATTTGGACGGGCCCTCCTACAATGAGCAGTTCTTC.

This clonotype has just a few counts. This chain joins TRBV9 and TRBJ1-1; possibly TRBD1 for D (6 bases). Germline CDR1 reads SGDLS; CDR2 reads YYNGEE. This CDR3 is 16 amino acids long. V lost 0 bases, J lost 0 bases, and 12 bases lay in between. CDR3 residues: CASSVVGGPMNTEAFF. CDR3 bases: TGTGCCAGCAGCGTAGTGGGGGGCCCCATGAACACTGAAGCTTTCTTT.

This chain links TRBV6-2 or TRBV6-3 with TRBJ1-1; D is possibly TRBD1 (5 bases). V was shortened by 0 bases and J by 3 bases, with 11 bases between the two germline ends. This CDR3 has 15 residues. The germline V gene encodes CDR1 MNHEY and CDR2 SVGEGT. CDR3 in DNA: TGTGCCAGCAGTTACTCAGAGGGGCTCTACACTGAAGCTTTCTTT. Encoded protein: CASSYSEGLYTEAFF.

The rearrangement joins TRBV3-1 to TRBJ2-7, with D unresolved. V was trimmed by 2 bases and J by 3 bases, leaving 11 bases between them. The CDR3 contains 14 residues. Germline V gives CDR1 LGHDT, CDR2 YNNKEL (reference sequence). The CDR3 reads CASSQSHGDYEQYF. CDR3 bases: TGTGCCAGCAGCCAATCACACGGCGACTACGAGCAGTACTTC.

This clonotype was counted a few times. CDR3 region: CASSISSGGDNEQFF. The CDR3 coding sequence is TGTGCCAGCAGTATATCTAGCGGGGGGGACAATGAGCAGTTCTTC. The chain recombines TRBV6-5 with TRBJ2-1; 12 bases fit TRBD2. J gave up 5 bases and V 5 bases, and 4 bases lay outside the gene matches. Germline CDR1 is MNHEY and CDR2 is SVGAGI. The CDR3 runs 15 residues.

The V call is TRBV6-2 or TRBV6-3, the J call TRBJ1-1; D call uncertain. Looked up from germline, CDR1 is MNHEY and CDR2 is SVGEGT. V dropped 7 bases and J dropped 6 bases, with 12 bases sitting between them. The CDR3 totals 12 residues. CDR3: CASMGSVAEAFF. The CDR3 DNA sequence: TGTGCCAGCATGGGCAGCGTGGCTGAAGCTTTCTTT.